This entry features one T cell receptor (beta chain) sequence. Its antigen is currently unknown. Assay version v3.0 of immunoSEQ was used, and it was run at survey level. Some clones are missing from TCRdb's copy, which holds only in-frame ones; the method was immunoSEQ multiplex PCR. Of about 16,000 clones in the sample, 77% were seen once. The sample belongs to a study of long-term antiretroviral therapy in people with HIV. Study background: It was about a decade after the earliest samples that the 2015 immediate-ART recommendation appeared.

Broader study findings: Nothing was known about ART adherence, viral resistance or changes in therapy. Following ART, diversity rose but still fell short of transplant donor controls.

This CDR3 region has 15 residues. CDR1 is MGHRA, CDR2 YSYEKL, per germline. V lost 0 bases to trimming and J lost 2 bases, with 11 bases between them. The receptor was derived from a man in his forties with HIV. This chain uses TRBV4-1 with TRBJ2-7; tentatively, D is TRBD2 (5 bases). Sequences were derived from unsorted PBMCs, sampled 2.1 years after starting antiretroviral therapy. As DNA, the CDR3 is TGCGCCAGCAGCCAAGAAGGTTCCGGGACCTACGAGCAGTACTTC. Translation: CASSQEGSGTYEQYF.